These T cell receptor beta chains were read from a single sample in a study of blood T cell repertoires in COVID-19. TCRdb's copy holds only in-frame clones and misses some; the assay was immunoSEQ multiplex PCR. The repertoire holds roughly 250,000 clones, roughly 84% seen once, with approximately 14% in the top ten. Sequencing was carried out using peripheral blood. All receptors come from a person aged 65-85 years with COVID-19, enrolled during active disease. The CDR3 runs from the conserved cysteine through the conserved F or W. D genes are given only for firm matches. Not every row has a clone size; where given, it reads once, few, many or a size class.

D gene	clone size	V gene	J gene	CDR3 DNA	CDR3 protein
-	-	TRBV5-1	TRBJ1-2	TGCGCCAGCAGCTTGATAGAATCTAACTATGGCTACACCTTC	CASSLIESNYGYTF
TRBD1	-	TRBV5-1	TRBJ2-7	TGCGCCAGCAGCTTGGAGGGACAGGGGTTGTACGAGCAGTACTTC	CASSLEGQGLYEQYF
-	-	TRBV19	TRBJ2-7	TGTGCCAGTAGTATAGCCCCCCCGAGCGAGCAGTACTTC	CASSIAPPSEQYF
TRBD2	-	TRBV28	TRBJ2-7	TGTGCCAGCAGTTTAGTAGCGGGGGGGCCGGGCGAGCAGTACTTC	CASSLVAGGPGEQYF
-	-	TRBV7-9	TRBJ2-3	TGTGCCAGCAGCTCCGCAAGACATCCCCCTACAGATACGCAGTATTTT	CASSSARHPPTDTQYF
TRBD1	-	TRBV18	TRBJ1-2	TGTGCCAGCTCACCTACCCAAGCCGGGACAGGGGGCGTCGGTGGCTACACCTTC	CASSPTQAGTGGVGGYTF
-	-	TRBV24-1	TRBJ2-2	TGTGCCACCCGCGAGTTCGCGAACACCGGGGAGCTGTTTTTT	CATREFANTGELFF
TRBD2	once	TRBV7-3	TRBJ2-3	TGTGCCAGCAGCCCGGGACTAGCGGGGATCACAGATACGCAGTATTTT	CASSPGLAGITDTQYF
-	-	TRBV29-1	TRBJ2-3	TGCAGCGCGATTGGACGGGACACAGATACGCAGTATTTT	CSAIGRDTDTQYF
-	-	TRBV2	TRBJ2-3	TGTGCCAGCAGTGGAACTATAGATACGCAGTATTTT	CASSGTIDTQYF
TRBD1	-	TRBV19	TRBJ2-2	TGTGCCACCGCGACAGGGTCGAACACCGGGGAGCTGTTTTTT	CATATGSNTGELFF
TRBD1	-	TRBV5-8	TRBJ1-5	TGTGCCAGCAGCTGGAACGTAGGGACAGATAACAATCAGCCCCAGCATTTT	CASSWNVGTDNNQPQHF
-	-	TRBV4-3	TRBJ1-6	TGCGCCAGCAGCCAAGATGGGGCGCAGGGGCTTCGGGCCCTCCACTTT	CASSQDGAQGLRALHF
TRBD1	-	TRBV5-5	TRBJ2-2	TGTGCCAGCAGCTTGGAACAGGGGAAGAACACCGGGGAGCTGTTTTTT	CASSLEQGKNTGELFF
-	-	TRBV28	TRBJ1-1	TGTGCCAGCAGCCCGATTTACACAGGCAGTAGGAACACTGAAGCTTTCTTT	CASSPIYTGSRNTEAFF
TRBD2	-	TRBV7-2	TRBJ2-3	TGTGCCAGCAGCTTAGCGCTCGGCAGCGGGGGGGCCCCAGATACGCAGTATTTT	CASSLALGSGGAPDTQYF
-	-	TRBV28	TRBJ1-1	TGTGCCAGCAGACCTACAGGGAACACTGAAGCTTTCTTT	CASRPTGNTEAFF
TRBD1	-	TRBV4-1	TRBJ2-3	TGCGCCAGCAGCCAAGATCCCGCAGGGGGCTTCGCAGATACGCAGTATTTT	CASSQDPAGGFADTQYF
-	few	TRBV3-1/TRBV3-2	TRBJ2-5	TGTGCCAGCAGCCAAGTGGAGGGAGAGACCCAGTACTTC	CASSQVEGETQYF
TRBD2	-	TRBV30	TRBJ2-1	TGTGCCTGGAGCCCCCCCGGACTAGCTCCGTTCTTC	CAWSPPGLAPFF
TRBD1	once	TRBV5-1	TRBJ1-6	TGCGCCAGCAGCTTGGGCCTACAGGGGGCGAGTTCACCCCTCCACTTT	CASSLGLQGASSPLHF
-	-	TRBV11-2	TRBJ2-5	TGTGCCAGCAGCTCGGGGGTCGTGTGGGGACAAGAGACCCAGTACTTC	CASSSGVVWGQETQYF
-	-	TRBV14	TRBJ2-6	TGTGCCAGCAGCCATCTCCGACTGAGCTCTGGGGCCAACGTCCTGACTTTC	CASSHLRLSSGANVLTF
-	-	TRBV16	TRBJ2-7	TGTGCCAGCAGCCAATACGGGATCACCTACGAGCAGTACTTC	CASSQYGITYEQYF
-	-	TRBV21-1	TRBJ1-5	TGTGCCAGCAGCATAGTGGGGGGAATACAGGGGGCAGGACAGCCCCAGCATTTT	CASSIVGGIQGAGQPQHF
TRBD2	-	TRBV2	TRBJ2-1	TGTGCCAGCAGTTGGACTAGCGGGAGTAATGAGCAGTTCTTC	CASSWTSGSNEQFF
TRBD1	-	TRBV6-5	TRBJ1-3	TGTGCCAGCAGAGAGGACAGGGGAAACACCATATATTTT	CASREDRGNTIYF
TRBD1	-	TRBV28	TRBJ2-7	TGTGCCAGCAAAGGGGGCGCTGATCAACCCGAGCAGTACTTC	CASKGGADQPEQYF
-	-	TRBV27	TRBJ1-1	TGTGCCAGCTCTCCCCTCGCAACAGGGATAGTGCTCGGCACTGAAGCTTTCTTT	CASSPLATGIVLGTEAFF
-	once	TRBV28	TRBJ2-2	TGTGCCAGCAGAACAGGGTGGGTGGACGGGGAGCTGTTTTTT	CASRTGWVDGELFF
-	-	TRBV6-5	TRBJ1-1	TGTGCCAGCAGTTATAGCAGCCTAACCTTCACTGAAGCTTTCTTT	CASSYSSLTFTEAFF
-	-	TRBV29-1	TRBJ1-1	TGCAGCGTTTCTTCTCAACCGGGGGACACTGAAGCTTTCTTT	CSVSSQPGDTEAFF